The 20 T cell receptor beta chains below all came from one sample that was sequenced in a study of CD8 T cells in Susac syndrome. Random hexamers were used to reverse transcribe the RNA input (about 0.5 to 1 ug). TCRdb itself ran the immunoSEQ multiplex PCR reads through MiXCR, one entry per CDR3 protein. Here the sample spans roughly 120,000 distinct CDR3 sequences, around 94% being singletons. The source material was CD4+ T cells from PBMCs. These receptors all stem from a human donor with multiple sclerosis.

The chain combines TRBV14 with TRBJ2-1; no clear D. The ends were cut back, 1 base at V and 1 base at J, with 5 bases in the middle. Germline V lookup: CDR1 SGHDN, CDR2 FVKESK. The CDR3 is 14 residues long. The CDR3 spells CASSQAISYNEQFF. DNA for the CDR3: TGTGCCAGCAGCCAAGCGATTTCCTACAATGAGCAGTTCTTC.

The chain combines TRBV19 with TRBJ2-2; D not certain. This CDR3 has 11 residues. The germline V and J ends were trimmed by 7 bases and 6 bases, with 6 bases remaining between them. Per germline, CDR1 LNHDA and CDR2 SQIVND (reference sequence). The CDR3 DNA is TGTGCCAGTAACCGACCCGGGGAGCTGTTTTTT. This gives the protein CASNRPGELFF.

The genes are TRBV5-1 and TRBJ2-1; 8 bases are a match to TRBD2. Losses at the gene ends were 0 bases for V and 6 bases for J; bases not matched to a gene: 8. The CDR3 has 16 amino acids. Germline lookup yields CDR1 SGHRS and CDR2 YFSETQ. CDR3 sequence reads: CASSLGPAGATNEQFF. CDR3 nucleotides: TGCGCCAGCAGCTTGGGGCCAGCGGGGGCCACCAATGAGCAGTTCTTC.

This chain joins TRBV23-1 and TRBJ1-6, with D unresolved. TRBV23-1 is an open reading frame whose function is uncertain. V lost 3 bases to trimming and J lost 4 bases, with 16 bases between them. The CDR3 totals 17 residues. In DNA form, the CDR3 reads TGCGCCAGCAGTCACCCTGAGACGCCAGTTTATAATTCACCCCTCCACTTT. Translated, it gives CASSHPETPVYNSPLHF.

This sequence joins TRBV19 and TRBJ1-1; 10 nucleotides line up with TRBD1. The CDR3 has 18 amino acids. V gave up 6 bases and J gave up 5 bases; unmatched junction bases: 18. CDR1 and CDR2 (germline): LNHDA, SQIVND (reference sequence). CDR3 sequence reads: CASRLHRDRGLLRTEAFF. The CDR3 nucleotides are TGTGCCAGTAGACTCCACCGGGACAGGGGACTTCTAAGGACTGAAGCTTTCTTT.

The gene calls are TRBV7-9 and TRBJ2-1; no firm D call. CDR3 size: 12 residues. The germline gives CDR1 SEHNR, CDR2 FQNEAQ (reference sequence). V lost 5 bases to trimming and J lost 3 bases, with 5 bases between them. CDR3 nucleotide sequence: TGTGCCAGCAGCCAAGACTACAATGAGCAGTTCTTC. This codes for CASSQDYNEQFF.

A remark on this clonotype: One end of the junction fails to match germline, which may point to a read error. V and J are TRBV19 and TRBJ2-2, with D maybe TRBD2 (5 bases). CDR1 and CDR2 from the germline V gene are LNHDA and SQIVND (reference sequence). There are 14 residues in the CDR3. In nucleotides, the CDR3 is TGTGCCAGTAGTCTTGGGCAGTTCACCGGGGAGCTGCTTTTT. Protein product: CASSLGQFTGELLF.

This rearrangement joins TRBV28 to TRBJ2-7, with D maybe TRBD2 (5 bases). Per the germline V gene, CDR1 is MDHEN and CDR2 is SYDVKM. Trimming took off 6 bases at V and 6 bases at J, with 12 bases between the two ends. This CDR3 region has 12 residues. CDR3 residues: CASRLRGGEQYF. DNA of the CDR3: TGTGCCAGCAGATTGCGTGGAGGCGAGCAGTACTTC. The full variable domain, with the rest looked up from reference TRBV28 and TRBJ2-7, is DVKVTQSSRYLVKRTGEKVFLECVQDMDHENMFWYRQDPGLGLRLIYFSYDVKMKEKGDIPEGYSVSREKKERFSLILESASTNQTSMYLCASRLRGGEQYFGPGTRLTVT.

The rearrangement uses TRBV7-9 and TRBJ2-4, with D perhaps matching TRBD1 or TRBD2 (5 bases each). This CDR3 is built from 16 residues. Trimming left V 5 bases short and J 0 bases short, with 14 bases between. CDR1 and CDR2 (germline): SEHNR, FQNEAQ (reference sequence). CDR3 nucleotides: TGTGCCAGCAGCCAGGGTGGGGACGGAGCCAAAAACATTCAGTACTTC. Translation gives CASSQGGDGAKNIQYF.

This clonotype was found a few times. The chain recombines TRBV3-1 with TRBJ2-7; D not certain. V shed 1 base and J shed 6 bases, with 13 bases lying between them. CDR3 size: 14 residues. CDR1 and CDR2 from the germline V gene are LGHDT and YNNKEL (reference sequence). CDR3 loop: CASSQGTQLSEQYF. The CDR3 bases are TGTGCCAGCAGCCAAGGGACGCAACTTAGCGAGCAGTACTTC.

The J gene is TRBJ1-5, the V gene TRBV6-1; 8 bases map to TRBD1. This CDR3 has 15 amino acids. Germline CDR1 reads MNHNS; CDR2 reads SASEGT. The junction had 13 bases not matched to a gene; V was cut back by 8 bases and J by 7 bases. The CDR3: CASSSRQGLGQPQHF. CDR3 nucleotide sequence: TGTGCCAGCTCCTCGAGACAGGGGTTGGGGCAGCCCCAGCATTTT.

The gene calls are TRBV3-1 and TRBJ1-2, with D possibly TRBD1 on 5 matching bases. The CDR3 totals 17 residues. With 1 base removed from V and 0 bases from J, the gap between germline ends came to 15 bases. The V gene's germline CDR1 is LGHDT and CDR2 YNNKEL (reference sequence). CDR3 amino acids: CASSQGTGTGTNYGYTF. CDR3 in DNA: TGTGCCAGCAGCCAAGGAACCGGGACCGGGACTAACTATGGCTACACCTTC.

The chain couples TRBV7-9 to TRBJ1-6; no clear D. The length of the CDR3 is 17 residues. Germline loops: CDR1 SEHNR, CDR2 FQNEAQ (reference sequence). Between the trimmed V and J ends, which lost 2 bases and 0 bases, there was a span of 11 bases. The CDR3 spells CASSLTLSRSYNSPLHF. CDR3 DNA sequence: TGTGCCAGCAGCTTAACCCTGAGCCGCTCCTATAATTCACCCCTCCACTTT.

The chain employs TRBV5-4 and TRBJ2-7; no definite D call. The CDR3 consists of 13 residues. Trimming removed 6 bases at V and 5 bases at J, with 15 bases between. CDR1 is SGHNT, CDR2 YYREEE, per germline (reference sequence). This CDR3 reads CASKGSMSDEQYF. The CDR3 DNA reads TGTGCCAGCAAAGGTAGTATGTCTGACGAGCAGTACTTC.

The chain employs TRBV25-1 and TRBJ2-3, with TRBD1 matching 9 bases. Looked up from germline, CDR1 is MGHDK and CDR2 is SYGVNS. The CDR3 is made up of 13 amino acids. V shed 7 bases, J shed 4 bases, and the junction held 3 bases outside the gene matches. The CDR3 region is CASMRQGADTQYF. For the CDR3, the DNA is TGTGCCAGCATGAGACAGGGGGCAGATACGCAGTATTTT.

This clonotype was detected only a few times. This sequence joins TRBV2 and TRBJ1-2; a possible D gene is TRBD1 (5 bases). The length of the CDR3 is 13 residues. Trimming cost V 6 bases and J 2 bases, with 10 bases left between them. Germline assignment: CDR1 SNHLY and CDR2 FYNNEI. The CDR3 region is CASSPGPNYGYTF. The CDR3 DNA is TGTGCCAGCAGCCCGGGACCCAACTATGGCTACACCTTC.

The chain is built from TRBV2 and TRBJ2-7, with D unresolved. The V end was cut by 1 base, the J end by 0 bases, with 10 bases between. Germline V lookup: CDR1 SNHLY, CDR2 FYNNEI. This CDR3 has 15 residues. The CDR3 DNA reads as TGTGCCAGCAGTGAAGGGCTAGTTAGCTCCTACGAGCAGTACTTC. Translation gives CASSEGLVSSYEQYF.

CDR3 sequence: CASSLGTSGGANEQFF. In DNA form, the CDR3 reads TGTGCCAGCAGTTTAGGAACTAGCGGGGGGGCCAATGAGCAGTTCTTC. V gene TRBV12-3 or TRBV12-4 combines with J gene TRBJ2-1, with 13 positions matching TRBD2. With 1 base clipped from V and 6 bases from J, the junction kept 3 bases outside the gene matches. The CDR3 sequence is 16 residues long.

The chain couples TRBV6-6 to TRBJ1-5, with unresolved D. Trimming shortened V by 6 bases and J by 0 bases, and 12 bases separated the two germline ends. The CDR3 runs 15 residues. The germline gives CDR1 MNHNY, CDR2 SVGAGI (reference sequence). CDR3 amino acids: CASSTQISSNQPQHF. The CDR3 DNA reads TGTGCCAGCAGCACACAGATTTCTAGCAATCAGCCCCAGCATTTT.

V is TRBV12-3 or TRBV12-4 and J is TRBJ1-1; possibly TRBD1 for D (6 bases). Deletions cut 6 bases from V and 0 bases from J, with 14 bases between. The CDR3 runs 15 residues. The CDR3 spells CASRRDRQVNTEAFF. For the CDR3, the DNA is TGTGCCAGCAGACGCGACAGACAGGTGAACACTGAAGCTTTCTTT.